This T cell receptor beta chain was retrieved from a study of identical twins. General study results and limits: Insertion counts were lower in abundant cord blood beta clonotypes, a trend that memory repertoires did not show. For out-of-frame beta sequences, excess twin sharing was weaker. Among monozygotic twins, out-of-frame TCR alpha sharing exceeded what models predicted.

There are a few counts of this clonotype. Its target is not known. Losses at the gene ends were 4 bases for V and 2 bases for J; bases not matched to a gene: 6. The CDR3 extends over 15 amino acids. From germline, CDR1 is SGHDT and CDR2 YYEEEE. TCRdb ran MiXCR on the 5' RACE reads and lists one entry per CDR3 protein. There are 1.5 million to 2 million distinct CDR3 sequences in the sample; 25% to 35% occur only once, and more than 0.25% lies in the top ten. Sequencing was carried out using cord blood. This chain joins TRBV5-6 and TRBJ1-1, with 9 bases matching TRBD1. The sequence was collected from a newborn girl in good health. The CDR3, as DNA: TGTGCCAGCAGCGGAACAGGGGGCGCCAACACTGAAGCTTTCTTT. Encoded protein: CASSGTGGANTEAFF.